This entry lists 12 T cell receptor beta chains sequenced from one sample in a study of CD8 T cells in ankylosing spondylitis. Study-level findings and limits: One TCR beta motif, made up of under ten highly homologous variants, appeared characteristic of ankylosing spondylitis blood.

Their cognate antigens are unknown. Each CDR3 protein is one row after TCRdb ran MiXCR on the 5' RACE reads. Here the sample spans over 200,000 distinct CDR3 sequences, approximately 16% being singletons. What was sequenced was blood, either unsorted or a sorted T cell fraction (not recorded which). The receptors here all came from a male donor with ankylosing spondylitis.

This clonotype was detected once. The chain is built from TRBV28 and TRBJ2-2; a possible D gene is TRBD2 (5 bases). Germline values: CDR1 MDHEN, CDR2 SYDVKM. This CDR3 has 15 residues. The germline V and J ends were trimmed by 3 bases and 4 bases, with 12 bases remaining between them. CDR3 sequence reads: CASSFPLVTTGELFF. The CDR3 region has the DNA TGTGCCAGCAGTTTCCCACTAGTCACCACCGGGGAGCTGTTTTTT.

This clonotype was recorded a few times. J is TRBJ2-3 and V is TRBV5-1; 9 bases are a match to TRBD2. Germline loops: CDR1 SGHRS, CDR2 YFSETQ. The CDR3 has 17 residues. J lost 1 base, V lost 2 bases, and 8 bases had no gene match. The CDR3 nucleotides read TGCGCCAGCAGCTTCCTGACTAGCGGAACTGGCACAGATACGCAGTATTTT. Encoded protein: CASSFLTSGTGTDTQYF.

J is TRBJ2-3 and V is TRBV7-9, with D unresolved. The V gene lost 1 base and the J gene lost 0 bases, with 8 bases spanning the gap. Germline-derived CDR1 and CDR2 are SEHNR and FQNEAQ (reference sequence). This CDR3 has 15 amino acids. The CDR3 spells CASSLGYGSTDTQYF. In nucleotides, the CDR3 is TGTGCCAGCAGCTTAGGGTACGGAAGCACAGATACGCAGTATTTT.

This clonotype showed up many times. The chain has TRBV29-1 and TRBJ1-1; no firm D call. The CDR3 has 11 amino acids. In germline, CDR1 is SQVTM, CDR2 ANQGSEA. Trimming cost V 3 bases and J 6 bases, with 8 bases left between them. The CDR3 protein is CSVDGWPEAFF. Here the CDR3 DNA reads TGCAGCGTTGATGGGTGGCCTGAAGCTTTCTTT. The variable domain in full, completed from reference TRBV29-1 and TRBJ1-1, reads SAVISQKPSRDICQRGTSLTIQCQVDSQVTMMFWYRQQPGQSLTLIATANQGSEATYESGFVIDKFPISRPNLTFSTLTVSNMSPEDSSIYLCSVDGWPEAFFGQGTRLTVV.

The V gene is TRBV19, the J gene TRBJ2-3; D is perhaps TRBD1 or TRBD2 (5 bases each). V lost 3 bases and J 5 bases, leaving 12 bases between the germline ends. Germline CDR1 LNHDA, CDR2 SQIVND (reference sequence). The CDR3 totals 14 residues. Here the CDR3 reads CASSMLGGGDTQYF. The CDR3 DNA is TGTGCCAGTAGTATGCTCGGTGGGGGAGATACGCAGTATTTT.

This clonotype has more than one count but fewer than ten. CDR3 nucleotides: TGTGCCAGCAGTCTTCGGACCGGGGAGCTGTTTTTT. Its translation is CASSLRTGELFF. V usage is TRBV27 and J usage is TRBJ2-2; D is ambiguous. The CDR3 length is 12 residues. Trimming left V 5 bases short and J 5 bases short, with 6 bases between. CDR1 is MNHEY, CDR2 SMNVEV, per germline (reference sequence).

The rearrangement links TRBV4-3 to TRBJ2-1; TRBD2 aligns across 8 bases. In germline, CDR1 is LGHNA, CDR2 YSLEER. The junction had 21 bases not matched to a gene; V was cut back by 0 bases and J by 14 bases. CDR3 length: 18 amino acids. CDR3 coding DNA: TGCGCCAGCAGCCAAGATATGGTCTTAGCGGGACCGCAGGAACAGGAGTTCTTC. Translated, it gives CASSQDMVLAGPQEQEFF.

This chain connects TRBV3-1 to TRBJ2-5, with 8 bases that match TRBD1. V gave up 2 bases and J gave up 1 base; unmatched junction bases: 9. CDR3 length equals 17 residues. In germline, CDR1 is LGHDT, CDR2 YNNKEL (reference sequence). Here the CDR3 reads CASSQFGTGPFQETQYF. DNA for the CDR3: TGTGCCAGCAGCCAATTTGGGACAGGCCCTTTCCAAGAGACCCAGTACTTC.

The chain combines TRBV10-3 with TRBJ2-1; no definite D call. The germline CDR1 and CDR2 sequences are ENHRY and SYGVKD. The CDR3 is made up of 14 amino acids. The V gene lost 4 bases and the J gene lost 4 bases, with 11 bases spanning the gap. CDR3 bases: TGTGCCATCAGTGGGACCTCGAATTACAATGAGCAGTTCTTC. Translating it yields CAISGTSNYNEQFF.

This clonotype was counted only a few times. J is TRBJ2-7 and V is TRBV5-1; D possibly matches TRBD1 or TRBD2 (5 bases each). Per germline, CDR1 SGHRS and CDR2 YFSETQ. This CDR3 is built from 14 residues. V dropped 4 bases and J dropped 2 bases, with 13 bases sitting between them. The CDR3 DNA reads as TGCGCCAGCAGCCTAACCGGGACGCCCTACGAGCAGTACTTC. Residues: CASSLTGTPYEQYF.

CDR3 nucleotide sequence: TGTGCCAGCAGAAGAAGACAGGGGTACACTGAAGCTTTCTTT. It translates to CASRRRQGYTEAFF. The chain couples TRBV28 to TRBJ1-1, with 8 bases that match TRBD1. There are 14 residues in the CDR3. CDR1 and CDR2 (germline): MDHEN, SYDVKM. V was pared by 6 bases and J by 3 bases, with 6 bases of the junction left unmatched.

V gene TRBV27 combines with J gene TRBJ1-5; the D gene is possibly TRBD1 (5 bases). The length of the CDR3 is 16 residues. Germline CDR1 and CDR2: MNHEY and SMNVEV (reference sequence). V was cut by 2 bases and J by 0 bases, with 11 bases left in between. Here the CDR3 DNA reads TGTGCCAGCAGTTTAGTGGGGGGGGGTAGCAATCAGCCCCAGCATTTT. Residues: CASSLVGGGSNQPQHF.